This paragraph covers one T cell receptor (beta chain) sequence. Its antigen remains unknown. Germline V gene sequence: CDR1 SGDLS, CDR2 YYNGEE. V lost 1 base to trimming and J lost 5 bases, with 18 bases between them. This CDR3 is 17 amino acids long. Each donor was nominally healthy when sampled (though unrecorded immune exposures were likely). Primers for the PCR totalled 60 Vbeta and 13 Jbeta. Sequenced by immunoSEQ multiplex PCR; TCRdb stores in-frame clones only, minus some. The table lists 100,000 to 150,000 clones, 65% to 80% of them singletons. The record originates from a study of cytomegalovirus exposure and HLA in healthy donors. Overall study results and limits: Solely CMV serostatus was available to characterize immune exposure. TCR association rates varied by HLA locus in a later analysis, with DRB1 highest and HLA-C lowest.

The receptor's source is a male donor in good health and CMV-seropositive. The V and J genes are TRBV9 and TRBJ2-2; TRBD2 might be the D (6 bases). The sample taken for sequencing was PBMCs. DNA of the CDR3: TGTGCCAGCAGCGTAAGTCGGCGGGACTCAGTGACCGGGGAGCTGTTTTTT. Protein: CASSVSRRDSVTGELFF.